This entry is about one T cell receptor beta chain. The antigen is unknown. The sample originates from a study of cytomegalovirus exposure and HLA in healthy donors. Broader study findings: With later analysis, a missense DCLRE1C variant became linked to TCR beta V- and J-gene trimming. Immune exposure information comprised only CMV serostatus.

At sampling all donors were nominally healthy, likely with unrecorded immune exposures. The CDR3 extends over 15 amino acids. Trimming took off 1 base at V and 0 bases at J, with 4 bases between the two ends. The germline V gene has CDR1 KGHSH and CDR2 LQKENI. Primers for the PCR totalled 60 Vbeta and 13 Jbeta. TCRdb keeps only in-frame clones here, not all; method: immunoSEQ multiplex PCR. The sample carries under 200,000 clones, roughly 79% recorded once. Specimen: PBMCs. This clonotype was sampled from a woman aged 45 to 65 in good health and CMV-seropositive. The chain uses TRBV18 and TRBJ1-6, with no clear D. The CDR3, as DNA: TGTGCCAGCTCACCACAGAGCTCCTATAATTCACCCCTCCACTTT. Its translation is CASSPQSSYNSPLHF.